Each of the 20 T cell receptor beta chains below was sequenced from the same sample in a study of blood T cell repertoires in COVID-19 (dated by TCRdb to the early 2020s). The library was produced with the immunoSEQ multiplex PCR assay. Not all clones reach the TCRdb copy of this immuneACCESS table, which keeps in-frame sequences only. Checked studies attribute under half of the gap to unresolved V genes and leave the rest unexplained. The sample table shows about 59,000 clones, and roughly 80% are seen once. The ten largest account for about 8.9% of the sample. The sequenced sample was peripheral blood. Receptors were obtained from a human donor in a cohort sampled during active COVID-19.

As to this clone: Sequence at one end of the junction differs from germline and may be a read error. The chain has TRBV29-1 and TRBJ2-1, with D possibly TRBD2 on 6 matching bases. Germline V gives CDR1 SQVTM, CDR2 ANQGSEA. The CDR3 extends over 13 amino acids. The CDR3 region is CSVFGDSHNEQFF. The CDR3 DNA reads as TGCAGCGTTTTTGGGGACTCCCACAATGAGCAGTTCTTC.

This clone appeared many times. CDR3 DNA: TGTGCCAGCAGTGACCGGGACAACAATGAGCAGTTCTTC. Amino acids: CASSDRDNNEQFF. The chain recombines TRBV6-4 with TRBJ2-1, with a weak D call TRBD1 (6 bases). The germline V gene encodes CDR1 MRHNA and CDR2 SNTAGT. Trimming stripped 2 bases from V and 5 bases from J, with 7 bases between. The CDR3 sequence is 13 residues long.

The rearrangement joins TRBV19 to TRBJ1-5; unclear D gene. Germline V gene lookup returns CDR1 LNHDA and CDR2 SQIVND (reference sequence). Trimming left V 2 bases short and J 3 bases short, with 8 bases between. The length of the CDR3 is 14 residues. The CDR3 nucleotides read TGTGCCAGTAGTATACAGCGAAACAATCAGCCCCAGCATTTT. Encoded protein: CASSIQRNNQPQHF.

V is TRBV24-1 and J is TRBJ2-1, with 8 bases lining up with TRBD1. The CDR3 totals 14 residues. The germline V gene has CDR1 KGHDR and CDR2 SFDVKD. J lost 2 bases, V lost 9 bases, and 5 bases had no gene match. The CDR3 nucleotides read TGTGCCACCGAACCAGGGGGCGCCTACAATGAGCAGTTCTTC. Protein: CATEPGGAYNEQFF.

The chain is built from TRBV28 and TRBJ2-7, with D maybe TRBD2 (6 bases). Germline V CDR1 and CDR2: MDHEN, SYDVKM. This CDR3 contains 15 residues. The V end was cut by 5 bases, the J end by 1 base, with 15 bases between. CDR3 loop: CASSTSTRGSYEQYF. The CDR3 coding sequence is TGTGCCAGCAGTACCTCGACTAGGGGATCCTACGAGCAGTACTTC.

The chain is built from TRBV6-5 and TRBJ2-2; D gene ambiguous. V was trimmed by 5 bases and J by 4 bases, leaving 8 bases between them. Germline CDR1 reads MNHEY; CDR2 reads SVGAGI. The CDR3 has 13 residues. The CDR3 region is CASSTPGTGELFF. CDR3 in DNA: TGTGCCAGCAGTACCCCCGGCACCGGGGAGCTGTTTTTT.

The chain combines TRBV5-4 with TRBJ2-1, with a weak D call TRBD2 (6 bases). Per the germline V gene, CDR1 is SGHNT and CDR2 is YYREEE (reference sequence). This CDR3 spans 15 amino acids. V was cut by 1 base and J by 5 bases, with 13 bases left in between. CDR3 sequence reads: CASSLPAGNNNEQFF. The CDR3, as DNA: TGTGCCAGCAGCTTGCCAGCGGGCAACAACAATGAGCAGTTCTTC. Supplemented by reference TRBV5-4 and TRBJ2-1, the full variable domain reads ETGVTQSPTHLIKTRGQQVTLRCSSQSGHNTVSWYQQALGQGPQFIFQYYREEENGRGNFPPRFSGLQFPNYSSELNVNALELDDSALYLCASSLPAGNNNEQFFGPGTRLTVL.

The chain uses TRBV19 and TRBJ1-1; tentative D call: TRBD1 (5 bases). The V gene's germline CDR1 is LNHDA and CDR2 SQIVND (reference sequence). The CDR3 covers 13 residues. With 7 bases removed from V and 2 bases from J, the gap between germline ends came to 11 bases. The CDR3 sequence is CASKEGRNTEAFF. The CDR3 DNA sequence: TGTGCCAGTAAGGAGGGGCGAAACACTGAAGCTTTCTTT.

The chain is built from TRBV28 and TRBJ2-7, with 9 bases lining up with TRBD1. J was trimmed by 0 bases and V by 4 bases; bases with no gene match: 10. Germline-derived CDR1 and CDR2 are MDHEN and SYDVKM. The CDR3 totals 17 residues. CDR3 sequence: CASSYPSGTGSSYEQYF. The CDR3 DNA reads as TGTGCCAGCAGTTATCCTTCCGGGACAGGGAGCTCCTACGAGCAGTACTTC.

This clone was counted between two and nine times. The rearrangement joins TRBV7-9 to TRBJ2-1, with 14 nucleotides matching TRBD2. The CDR3 consists of 13 residues. Per the germline V gene, CDR1 is SEHNR and CDR2 is FQNEAQ (reference sequence). With V trimmed by 9 bases and J by 6 bases, 1 base remained unmatched. The CDR3 DNA reads as TGTGCCAGTGGGACTAGCGGGGGCAATGAGCAGTTCTTC. Protein: CASGTSGGNEQFF.

This chain links TRBV27 with TRBJ2-1, with TRBD2 identical over 9 bases. The CDR3 loop spans 14 amino acids. With V trimmed by 3 bases and J by 7 bases, 4 bases remained unmatched. CDR1 is MNHEY and CDR2 is SMNVEV in the germline V gene (reference sequence). This chain's CDR3 is CASSFGTSLNEQFF. Here the CDR3 DNA reads TGTGCCAGCAGTTTTGGGACTAGCCTGAATGAGCAGTTCTTC.

The chain combines TRBV4-2 with TRBJ1-5; tentative D call: TRBD1 (6 bases). CDR1 LGHNA and CDR2 YNFKEQ come from the germline V gene. The V and J ends lost 0 bases and 4 bases respectively, with 13 bases between them. The CDR3 has 16 residues. CDR3 in DNA: TGTGCCAGCAGCCAAGATTTAGACAGGCCTAATCAGCCCCAGCATTTT. Protein product: CASSQDLDRPNQPQHF.

This chain connects TRBV5-1 to TRBJ1-2; TRBD1 matches 8 bases. The CDR3 totals 15 residues. The ends lost 4 bases at V and 0 bases at J; junction bases unmatched: 5. Germline lookup yields CDR1 SGHRS and CDR2 YFSETQ. The CDR3 sequence is CASSPGQGANYGYTF. The CDR3 DNA sequence: TGCGCCAGCAGCCCTGGACAGGGAGCTAACTATGGCTACACCTTC. Looking up the rest from reference TRBV5-1 and TRBJ1-2 gives the full variable domain: KAGVTQTPRYLIKTRGQQVTLSCSPISGHRSVSWYQQTPGQGLQFLFEYFSETQRNKGNFPGRFSGRQFSNSRSEMNVSTLELGDSALYLCASSPGQGANYGYTFGSGTRLTVV.

This sequence joins TRBV28 and TRBJ2-1; 7 bases match TRBD2. Per germline, CDR1 MDHEN and CDR2 SYDVKM. CDR3 size: 17 residues. V shed 0 bases and J 8 bases; nucleotides not matched to a gene: 13. CDR3 nucleotide sequence: TGTGCCAGCAGTTTATGGGGGGGAGGGCGGATTCGGGATGAGCAGTTCTTC. Its protein product is CASSLWGGGRIRDEQFF.

V gene TRBV28 combines with J gene TRBJ2-4; 7 bases match TRBD1. Trimming at V came to 5 bases and at J to 0 bases, leaving 10 bases not matched to a gene. This CDR3 is 17 amino acids long. CDR1 MDHEN and CDR2 SYDVKM come from the germline V gene. CDR3 sequence: CASSPPPQGLAKNIQYF. CDR3 coding DNA: TGTGCCAGCAGTCCCCCCCCACAGGGGCTAGCCAAAAACATTCAGTACTTC.

The V gene is TRBV11-2, the J gene TRBJ2-7; 7 nucleotides line up with TRBD2. CDR1 and CDR2 from the germline V gene are SGHAT and FQNNGV. The V and J ends lost 3 bases and 4 bases, in that order; junction bases with no gene match: 6. There are 14 residues in the CDR3. CDR3 in amino acids: CASSLGGSRYEQYF. Here the CDR3 DNA reads TGTGCCAGCAGCTTGGGCGGGAGTAGGTACGAGCAGTACTTC. The full variable domain, in which reference TRBV11-2 and TRBJ2-7 provide the parts outside the CDR3, is EAGVAQSPRYKIIEKRQSVAFWCNPISGHATLYWYQQILGQGPKLLIQFQNNGVVDDSQLPKDRFSAERLKGVDSTLKIQPAKLEDSAVYLCASSLGGSRYEQYFGPGTRLTVT.

The chain carries TRBV19 and TRBJ1-3, with 8 bases that match TRBD1. The CDR3 consists of 20 residues. The germline V gene has CDR1 LNHDA and CDR2 SQIVND (reference sequence). Trimming cost V 5 bases and J 0 bases; bases outside gene matches: 18. The CDR3 DNA reads as TGTGCCAGTAGTTCCTCAGGACAAGGGACAGGCCCCGGCTCTGGAAACACCATATATTTT. Amino acid sequence: CASSSSGQGTGPGSGNTIYF. The variable domain in full, with the rest retrieved from reference TRBV19 and TRBJ1-3, is DGGITQSPKYLFRKEGQNVTLSCEQNLNHDAMYWYRQDPGQGLRLIYYSQIVNDFQKGDIAEGYSVSREKKESFPLTVTSAQKNPTAFYLCASSSSGQGTGPGSGNTIYFGEGSWLTVV.

The chain is built from TRBV7-9 and TRBJ2-1; 12 positions agree with TRBD2. The ends lost 5 bases at V and 9 bases at J; junction bases unmatched: 17. The germline V gene has CDR1 SEHNR and CDR2 FQNEAQ (reference sequence). The CDR3 totals 18 residues. This chain's CDR3 is CASSELLASGRALIEQFF. The CDR3 DNA sequence: TGTGCCAGCAGCGAACTCCTGGCTAGCGGGAGGGCCCTCATTGAGCAGTTCTTC.

This rearrangement joins TRBV7-2 to TRBJ1-5, with D possibly TRBD1 on 6 matching bases. Germline V gene data show CDR1 as SGHTA and CDR2 as FQGNSA. There are 15 residues in the CDR3. The V and J ends lost 5 bases and 1 base respectively, with 12 bases between them. The CDR3 DNA is TGTGCCAGCAGCCGTACAGGGTTGAGCAATCAGCCCCAGCATTTT. This sequence encodes CASSRTGLSNQPQHF.

The chain recombines TRBV11-2 with TRBJ1-3, with D unresolved. Germline V lookup: CDR1 SGHAT, CDR2 FQNNGV. V lost 4 bases, J lost 7 bases, and 8 bases lay in between. The CDR3 has 12 residues. CDR3 DNA sequence: TGTGCCAGCAGCTCCCAACGGAACACCATATATTTT. This encodes CASSSQRNTIYF.